The present entry profiles one T cell receptor beta chain with its context. The entry originates in a study of blood T cell repertoires in COVID-19. Study-wide context: The cDNA or gDNA used as material had been derived from T cells, B-cell-depleted T cells, or PBMCs.

The CDR3 is 18 amino acids. V dropped 4 bases and J dropped 0; count of bases not matched to a gene: 5. Profiling relied on immunoSEQ multiplex PCR, and the TCRdb table lists in-frame clones only, not all of them. The sample shows a few hundred thousand clones, just over 85% of them seen only once. Sequenced input: PBMCs or T cells enriched from blood (not recorded which). The clonotype originates from a man younger than 45 who had recovered from COVID-19. The chain employs TRBV23-1 and TRBJ2-6; 11 bases are shared with TRBD2. TRBV23-1 is an open reading frame whose function is uncertain. This CDR3 is CASSRRLAGNSGANVLTF. The DNA of the CDR3 is TGCGCCAGCAGTCGGAGACTAGCGGGGAACTCTGGGGCCAACGTCCTGACTTTC.